The 19 T cell receptor beta chains listed next were all sequenced from one sample in a study of blood T cell repertoires in COVID-19 (dated by TCRdb to 2020 to 2022). Libraries were prepared through the immunoSEQ multiplex PCR assay. TCRdb holds this immuneACCESS table with in-frame rearrangements only. Some clones are missing; in checked studies, unresolved V genes explain under half, and the rest has no known cause. The sample contains some 48,000 clones, 84% of them found a single time. 35% to 45% of the sample is taken by the ten largest. Sample: peripheral blood. These TCRs come from a human donor in a cohort sampled during active COVID-19.

This clone appeared a few times. This CDR3 is CASSQVTTPNSGAFF. As DNA, the CDR3 is TGTGCCAGCAGCCAAGTCACTACTCCAAACAGCGGGGCTTTCTTT. The V and J genes are TRBV4-2 and TRBJ1-1; D not certain. V lost 1 base and J 11 bases, leaving 20 bases between the germline ends. There are 15 residues in the CDR3. Germline V gene data show CDR1 as LGHNA and CDR2 as YNFKEQ.

V is TRBV6-5 and J is TRBJ2-7, with D perhaps TRBD2 (6 bases). This CDR3 has 12 residues. Germline CDR1 reads MNHEY; CDR2 reads SVGAGI. Trimming cost V 7 bases and J 7 bases, with 14 bases left between them. CDR3 nucleotide sequence: TGTGCCAGCATGGAGGGACCGGGTGAGCAGTACGTC. Translating gives CASMEGPGEQYV.

V is TRBV3-1 (or the pseudogene TRBV3-2) and J is TRBJ1-1; 7 bases map to TRBD1. V trimming: 4 bases; J trimming: 3 bases; junction bases outside the gene matches: 8. Germline V gene sequence: CDR1 LGHDT, CDR2 YNNKEL (reference sequence). The CDR3 covers 15 residues. CDR3 in amino acids: CASSPTTGIDTEAFF. The CDR3 bases are TGTGCCAGCAGCCCTACGACAGGGATCGACACTGAAGCTTTCTTT.

V and J are TRBV5-1 and TRBJ1-2, with TRBD1 identical over 10 bases. The junction had 8 bases not matched to a gene; V was cut back by 4 bases and J by 8 bases. Looked up from germline, CDR1 is SGHRS and CDR2 is YFSETQ. The CDR3 loop spans 14 amino acids. CDR3 in amino acids: CASSGRQGAGGYTF. As DNA, the CDR3 is TGCGCCAGCAGCGGACGACAGGGGGCCGGGGGCTACACCTTC.

The chain recombines TRBV9 with TRBJ2-2; D remains unclear. The CDR3 is 15 amino acids. Trimming pared 0 bases from V and 1 base from J, leaving 7 bases between. Germline V gives CDR1 SGDLS, CDR2 YYNGEE. The CDR3 protein is CASSVVELNTGELFF. The CDR3 nucleotides are TGTGCCAGCAGCGTAGTGGAGCTGAACACCGGGGAGCTGTTTTTT.

The chain uses TRBV2 and TRBJ1-1, with D maybe TRBD1 (5 bases). This CDR3 is 12 amino acids long. Germline CDR1 and CDR2: SNHLY and FYNNEI. Trimming cost V 3 bases and J 11 bases, with 13 bases left between them. This CDR3 is CASSDLGDGAFF. For the CDR3, the DNA is TGTGCCAGCAGTGACCTAGGGGATGGGGCTTTCTTT.

This clone appeared once. CDR3 nucleotide sequence: TGTGCCAGCAGTGATAGGGGCAGGGGGCCTCGGCAGCCCCAGCATTTT. As protein: CASSDRGRGPRQPQHF. The J gene is TRBJ1-5, the V gene TRBV6-1; TRBD1 matches 8 bases. The CDR3 has 16 residues. The germline V gene encodes CDR1 MNHNS and CDR2 SASEGT. With 3 bases clipped from V and 7 bases from J, the junction kept 11 bases outside the gene matches.

The V call is TRBV18, the J call TRBJ2-1; 16 bases fit TRBD2. Trimming cost V 0 bases and J 8 bases; bases outside gene matches: 4. The CDR3 is made up of 17 amino acids. CDR1 KGHSH and CDR2 LQKENI come from the germline V gene. This chain's CDR3 is CASSPPGLAGGIDEQFF. The CDR3 coding sequence is TGTGCCAGCTCACCACCGGGACTAGCGGGGGGGATCGATGAGCAGTTCTTC.

The CDR3 nucleotides are TGTGCCAGCAGCTTATATCCCCGGGCAGGGGGAAACACCATATATTTT. The encoded protein is CASSLYPRAGGNTIYF. The gene calls are TRBV7-9 and TRBJ1-3, with a weak D call TRBD1 (5 bases). V was shortened by 2 bases and J by 4 bases, with 15 bases between the two germline ends. The length of the CDR3 is 16 residues. Germline V gives CDR1 SEHNR, CDR2 FQNEAQ (reference sequence).

The chain joins TRBV5-1 to TRBJ2-7, with 7 nucleotides matching TRBD2. The CDR3 is 15 amino acids. V shed 4 bases and J 2 bases; nucleotides not matched to a gene: 9. The germline V gene has CDR1 SGHRS and CDR2 YFSETQ. The CDR3 is CASSPRGSGPYEQYF. CDR3 sequence (DNA): TGCGCCAGCAGCCCCCGTGGTAGCGGGCCCTACGAGCAGTACTTC.

CDR3 sequence (DNA): TGTGCCAGCAGTTACTGGACTCCAGGGGGCCGGGGTCAGCCCCAGCATTTT. It codes for CASSYWTPGGRGQPQHF. The chain combines TRBV6-7 with TRBJ1-5, with TRBD1 identical over 8 bases. TRBV6-7 is an ORF, and what it does is uncertain. Germline trimming cut 1 base from V and 6 bases from J; bases unmatched to any gene: 11. This CDR3 region has 17 residues.

A single count supports this clone. This may be a read error, as it is one base from a much larger clone. The gene calls are TRBV6-2 or TRBV6-3 and TRBJ1-1, with D unresolved. Trimming removed 2 bases at V and 1 base at J, with 8 bases between. The CDR3 covers 14 residues. Germline V gene sequence: CDR1 MNHEY, CDR2 SVGEGT. CDR3 sequence: CASSYAGPNTEAFF. DNA for the CDR3: TGTGCCAGCAGTTACGCGGGCCCGAACACTGAAGCTTTCTTT.

The chain couples TRBV27 to TRBJ2-7, with TRBD2 matching 14 bases. CDR1 and CDR2 from the germline V gene are MNHEY and SMNVEV (reference sequence). The CDR3 loop spans 14 amino acids. Trimming cost V 6 bases and J 2 bases; bases outside gene matches: 0. CDR3 sequence: CASRGLAGAYEQYF. CDR3 in DNA: TGTGCCAGCAGGGGACTAGCGGGGGCCTACGAGCAGTACTTC.

This clone was recorded once. The chain is built from TRBV29-1 and TRBJ2-5; 12 nucleotides line up with TRBD2. Germline trimming cut 3 bases from V and 2 bases from J; bases unmatched to any gene: 10. The germline CDR1 and CDR2 sequences are SQVTM and ANQGSEA. The CDR3 length is 17 residues. The CDR3 DNA follows: TGCAGCGTTGATGCCCAGACTAGCGGGGGCGGACAAGAGACCCAGTACTTC. It is translated as CSVDAQTSGGGQETQYF.

With regard to this clone: At one of its ends the junction is not consistent with the germline gene, which may arise from a read error. The gene calls are TRBV30 and TRBJ2-1; 7 bases align to TRBD2. CDR3 length: 11 residues. CDR1 is GTSNPN and CDR2 is SVGIG in the germline V gene (reference sequence). The CDR3 DNA reads as TGTGCCTGGAGTGTACCGGCGGGGGTGCTCTTC. It yields the protein CAWSVPAGVLF.

V usage is TRBV7-9 and J usage is TRBJ1-1; D is unclear. V lost 5 bases, J lost 8 bases, and 18 bases lay in between. This CDR3 region has 14 residues. The germline V gene encodes CDR1 SEHNR and CDR2 FQNEAQ (reference sequence). CDR3 sequence (DNA): TGTGCCAGCAGCCCCCGGTCCCCTCTCCCAGAAGCTTTCTTT. This sequence encodes CASSPRSPLPEAFF.

The chain combines TRBV2 with TRBJ2-4; D possibly corresponds to TRBD1 (5 bases). Germline assignment: CDR1 SNHLY and CDR2 FYNNEI. The CDR3 consists of 14 residues. V lost 5 bases and J 3 bases, leaving 11 bases between the germline ends. In DNA, the CDR3 is TGTGCCAGCAGTACCCAGGGAAGCAAAAACATTCAGTACTTC. This sequence encodes CASSTQGSKNIQYF. The full variable domain, in which reference TRBV2 and TRBJ2-4 provide the parts outside the CDR3, is EPEVTQTPSHQVTQMGQEVILRCVPISNHLYFYWYRQILGQKVEFLVSFYNNEISEKSEIFDDQFSVERPDGSNFTLKIRSTKLEDSAMYFCASSTQGSKNIQYFGAGTRLSVL.

V and J are TRBV28 and TRBJ1-1; D is unclear. This CDR3 contains 14 residues. Trimming took 3 bases from V and 8 from J, leaving 16 bases between them. The germline V gene has CDR1 MDHEN and CDR2 SYDVKM. This CDR3 reads CASSFGRRHEEAFF. In DNA, the CDR3 is TGTGCCAGCAGTTTCGGCAGACGACACGAAGAAGCTTTCTTT. Looking up the rest from reference TRBV28 and TRBJ1-1 gives the full variable domain: DVKVTQSSRYLVKRTGEKVFLECVQDMDHENMFWYRQDPGLGLRLIYFSYDVKMKEKGDIPEGYSVSREKKERFSLILESASTNQTSMYLCASSFGRRHEEAFFGQGTRLTVV.

V usage is TRBV5-1 and J usage is TRBJ1-1; D is possibly TRBD1 (6 bases). CDR1 and CDR2 (germline): SGHRS, YFSETQ. The CDR3 is made up of 14 amino acids. Trimming removed 2 bases at V and 0 bases at J, with 8 bases between. The chain's CDR3 is CASSFQGMNTEAFF. CDR3 nucleotide sequence: TGCGCCAGCAGCTTTCAGGGGATGAACACTGAAGCTTTCTTT.